These 16 T cell receptor beta chains share one sample of origin, sequenced in a study of low-dose radiotherapy and immunotherapy resistance in tumors. As for time point: after trial treatment. This sample's treatment: LDRT plus nivolumab, ipilimumab, low-dose cyclophosphamide and aspirin (RACIN trial). Covering alpha and beta chains, TRAV- and TRBV-specific primers were used for the first-strand cDNA. Amplification of TCRs used a constant-region primer and V-primer adapter for around 19 PCR cycles. Via MiXCR, TCRdb re-called the reads, giving one row per CDR3 protein. The sample has approximately 84,000 distinct CDR3 sequences; less than 20% are singletons. Sequencing used PBMCs, obtained after low-dose radiotherapy plus immunotherapy. The receptors derive from a male donor with prostate cancer.

This clonotype was seen many times. The V call is TRBV28, the J call TRBJ2-1; D not resolved. With 6 bases removed from V and 9 bases from J, the gap between germline ends came to 12 bases. There are 12 residues in the CDR3. Germline lookup yields CDR1 MDHEN and CDR2 SYDVKM. The CDR3 reads CASRPIVGEQFF. CDR3 in DNA: TGTGCCAGCAGGCCGATAGTCGGTGAGCAGTTCTTC.

On this clonotype: A far larger clone is only one base removed, so a read error is likely. This sequence joins TRBV28 and TRBJ2-3; 11 nucleotides line up with TRBD2. The CDR3 totals 15 residues. Per the germline V gene, CDR1 is MDHEN and CDR2 is SYDVKM. V lost 6 bases, J lost 7 bases, and 9 bases stayed unmatched. The CDR3: CASSASGRPVNTQYF. The CDR3 DNA is TGTGCCAGCAGCGCTAGCGGGAGGCCCGTAAATACGCAGTATTTT.

This clonotype was recorded at least ten times. The chain has TRBV5-4 and TRBJ1-2, with a possible D match to TRBD1 (5 bases). From germline, CDR1 is SGHNT and CDR2 YYREEE (reference sequence). The V end was cut by 3 bases, the J end by 2 bases, with 14 bases between. This CDR3 is built from 15 residues. CDR3 region: CASSSPDTTNYGYTF. Written as DNA, the CDR3 is TGTGCCAGCAGCTCCCCGGACACCACGAACTATGGCTACACCTTC.

There are many counts of this clonotype. The chain employs TRBV18 and TRBJ1-1; no clear D. The length of the CDR3 is 15 residues. From germline, CDR1 is KGHSH and CDR2 LQKENI. V shed 4 bases and J shed 2 bases, with 14 bases lying between them. This CDR3 reads CASSLETLGNTEAFF. CDR3 nucleotides: TGTGCCAGCTCACTGGAAACTCTTGGTAACACTGAAGCTTTCTTT.

The V call is TRBV25-1, the J call TRBJ2-1, with 13 bases aligning to TRBD2. V gave up 4 bases and J gave up 9 bases; unmatched junction bases: 9. Germline V gene lookup returns CDR1 MGHDK and CDR2 SYGVNS. This CDR3 is built from 16 residues. This chain's CDR3 is CASSGRLAGGDSEQFF. The CDR3 coding sequence is TGTGCCAGCAGTGGTCGACTAGCGGGAGGAGATAGTGAGCAGTTCTTC.

In this sample, this clonotype turned up many times. This chain links TRBV6-6 with TRBJ2-7, with TRBD1 matching over 9 bases. V trimming: 2 bases; J trimming: 2 bases; junction bases outside the gene matches: 7. The CDR3 loop spans 16 amino acids. Germline V gene sequence: CDR1 MNHNY, CDR2 SVGAGI (reference sequence). CDR3 coding DNA: TGTGCCAGCAGTTACGGGCCGGGACAGGGTGCCTACGAGCAGTACTTC. The encoded protein is CASSYGPGQGAYEQYF.

This clonotype was observed many times. The V and J genes are TRBV29-1 and TRBJ2-2; 7 nucleotides align to TRBD2. Germline values: CDR1 SQVTM, CDR2 ANQGSEA. The CDR3 runs 17 residues. V was pared by 0 bases and J by 6 bases, with 13 bases of the junction left unmatched. CDR3 residues: CSVEDTRGREWAGELFF. In nucleotides, the CDR3 is TGCAGCGTTGAAGATACCCGAGGGCGGGAGTGGGCCGGGGAGCTGTTTTTT.

This clonotype was picked up many times. The V and J genes are TRBV27 and TRBJ1-5, with TRBD1 matching over 7 bases. V shed 8 bases and J 7 bases; nucleotides not matched to a gene: 14. The CDR3 runs 15 residues. Germline V gene data show CDR1 as MNHEY and CDR2 as SMNVEV (reference sequence). CDR3 region: CASGPQDRNRQPQHF. As DNA, the CDR3 is TGTGCCAGCGGGCCTCAGGACAGGAACCGACAGCCCCAGCATTTT.

This clonotype was seen repeatedly, ten times or more. The chain links TRBV6-2 or TRBV6-3 to TRBJ2-7, with a possible D match to TRBD1 (6 bases). V was clipped by 8 bases and J by 0 bases, with 8 bases between them. Germline V gene lookup returns CDR1 MNHEY and CDR2 SVGEGT. This CDR3 has 12 amino acids. The CDR3 region has the DNA TGTGCCAGCGGACAGACCTCCTACGAGCAGTACTTC. The encoded protein is CASGQTSYEQYF.

This clonotype came up many times. V usage is TRBV7-8 and J usage is TRBJ2-1, with no clear D. Germline CDR1 is SGHVS and CDR2 is FQNEAQ. V was pared by 2 bases and J by 3 bases, with 8 bases between. CDR3 length: 14 amino acids. CDR3 in amino acids: CASSLTSNYNEQFF. The CDR3, as DNA: TGTGCCAGCAGCTTAACAAGCAACTACAATGAGCAGTTCTTC.

The chain carries TRBV3-1 and TRBJ1-6; D remains unclear. Germline CDR1 and CDR2: LGHDT and YNNKEL (reference sequence). The CDR3 runs 15 residues. Trimming left V 1 base short and J 9 bases short, with 13 bases between. CDR3 residues: CASSQVDGFGSPLHF. CDR3 nucleotide sequence: TGTGCCAGCAGCCAAGTCGACGGTTTCGGTTCACCCCTCCACTTT.

This sequence joins TRBV4-1 and TRBJ2-3; maybe TRBD1 (5 bases). Germline V gene sequence: CDR1 MGHRA, CDR2 YSYEKL. The CDR3 covers 15 residues. V lost 0 bases and J lost 0, with 7 bases in between. The CDR3 region is CASSQDWGSTDTQYF. DNA of the CDR3: TGCGCCAGCAGCCAAGACTGGGGCAGCACAGATACGCAGTATTTT.

The sample holds many counts of this clonotype. This chain links TRBV6-7 with TRBJ2-6; D not certain. TRBV6-7 is an ORF, and what it does is uncertain. CDR3 size: 15 residues. V was pared by 0 bases and J by 0 bases, with 3 bases between. CDR3 region: CASSYSSSGANVLTF. CDR3 nucleotides: TGTGCCAGCAGTTACTCGAGCTCTGGGGCCAACGTCCTGACTTTC.

Ten or more counts support this clonotype. V gene TRBV4-3 combines with J gene TRBJ2-3, with TRBD1 matching 9 bases. Germline CDR1 LGHNA, CDR2 YSLEER. The length of the CDR3 is 21 residues. The ends lost 0 bases at V and 1 base at J; junction bases unmatched: 17. The CDR3 DNA follows: TGCGCCAGCAGCCAAGATGGCCCCGGGACAGGGAAGGGTATTGGCACAGATACGCAGTATTTT. Its protein product is CASSQDGPGTGKGIGTDTQYF.

This clonotype was detected ten times or more. The CDR3 reads CASSPDNNIQYF. Written as DNA, the CDR3 is TGTGCCAGCTCACCCGATAACAACATTCAGTACTTC. The chain combines TRBV18 with TRBJ2-4; no clear D gene. The CDR3 runs to 12 residues. Trimming removed 3 bases from V and 7 bases from J, with 7 bases in between. Germline CDR1 and CDR2: KGHSH and LQKENI.

About this clonotype: This may stem from a read error, because a much larger clone lies one nucleotide away. The chain recombines TRBV30 with TRBJ2-7; D is ambiguous. The DNA end is a closer match to TRBJ2-1, so the J assignment may be wrong. This CDR3 is 12 amino acids long. Germline V gives CDR1 GTSNPN, CDR2 SVGIG (reference sequence). The CDR3 loop is CAWSVERGEQFF. DNA of the CDR3: TGTGCCTGGAGTGTAGAACGAGGTGAGCAGTTCTTC.